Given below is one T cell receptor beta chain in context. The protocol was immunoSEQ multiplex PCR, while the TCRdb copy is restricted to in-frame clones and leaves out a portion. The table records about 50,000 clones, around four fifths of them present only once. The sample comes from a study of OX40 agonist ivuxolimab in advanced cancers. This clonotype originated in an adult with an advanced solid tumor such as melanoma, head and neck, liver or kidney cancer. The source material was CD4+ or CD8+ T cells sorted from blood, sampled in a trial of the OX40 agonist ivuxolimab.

The CDR3 region has the DNA TGTGCCAGCAGCTGGGGGGAGCTCAACACTGAAGCTTTCTTT. Its translation is CASSWGELNTEAFF. The chain recombines TRBV5-4 with TRBJ1-1, with D possibly matching TRBD1 (5 bases). V gave up 3 bases and J gave up 2 bases, with 11 bases separating them. Germline V lookup: CDR1 SGHNT, CDR2 YYREEE (reference sequence). The CDR3 length is 14 residues.